The source of this T cell receptor beta chain is a study of blood T cell repertoires in COVID-19. About the study: Acute and convalescent COVID-19 specimens originated in the United States, Italy and Spain. In each case, the material was cDNA or gDNA derived from T cells, B-cell-depleted T cells, or PBMCs.

This clone was recorded only once. In the authors' workflow: Quantification of nucleated cells was approximated via reference gene primer amplification. Produced via immunoSEQ multiplex PCR; TCRdb's table is partial and in-frame only. Clone size and the V and J calls come from that table; the DNA yielded D and trimming. Of roughly 150,000 clones in the sample, roughly 87% were seen once. The CDR3 is 17 residues long. Germline CDR1 and CDR2: LGHNA and YSLEER. Trimming removed 0 bases from V and 4 bases from J, with 18 bases in between. The receptor was derived from a human donor in a cohort sampled during active COVID-19. Sequenced material: peripheral blood. This chain connects TRBV4-3 to TRBJ1-2, with D unresolved. Here the CDR3 DNA reads TGCGCCAGCAGCCAAGATTCGACGGTAGGAGCTGCCTATGGCTACACCTTC. Its translation: CASSQDSTVGAAYGYTF.